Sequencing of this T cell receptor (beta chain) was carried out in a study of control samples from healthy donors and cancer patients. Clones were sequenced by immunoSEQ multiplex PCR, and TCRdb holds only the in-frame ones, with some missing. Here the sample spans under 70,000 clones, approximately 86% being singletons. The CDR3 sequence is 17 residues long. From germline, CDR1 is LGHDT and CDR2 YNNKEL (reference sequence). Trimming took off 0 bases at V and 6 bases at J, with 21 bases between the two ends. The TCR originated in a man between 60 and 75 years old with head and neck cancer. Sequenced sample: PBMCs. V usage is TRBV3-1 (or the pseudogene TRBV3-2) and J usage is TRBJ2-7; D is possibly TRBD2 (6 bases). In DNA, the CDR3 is TGTGCCAGCAGCCAAGATCGGAGGGGCGTCAGCCCCTCCGAGCAGTACTTC. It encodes CASSQDRRGVSPSEQYF.